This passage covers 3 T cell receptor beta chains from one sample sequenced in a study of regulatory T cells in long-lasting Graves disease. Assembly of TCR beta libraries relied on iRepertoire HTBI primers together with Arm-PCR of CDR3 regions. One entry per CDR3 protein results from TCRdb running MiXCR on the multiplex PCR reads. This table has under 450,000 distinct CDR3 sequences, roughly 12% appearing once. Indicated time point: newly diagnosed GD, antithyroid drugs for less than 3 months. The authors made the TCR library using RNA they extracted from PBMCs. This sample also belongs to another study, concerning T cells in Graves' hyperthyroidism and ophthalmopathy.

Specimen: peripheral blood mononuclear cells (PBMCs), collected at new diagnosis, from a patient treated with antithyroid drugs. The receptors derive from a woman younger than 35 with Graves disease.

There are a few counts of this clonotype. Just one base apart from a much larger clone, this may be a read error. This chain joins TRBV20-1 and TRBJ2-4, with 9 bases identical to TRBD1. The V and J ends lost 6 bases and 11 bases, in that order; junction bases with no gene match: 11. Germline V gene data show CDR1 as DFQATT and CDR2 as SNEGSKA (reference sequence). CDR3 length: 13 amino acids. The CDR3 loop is CSAWGQGEDVQYF. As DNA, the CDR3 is TGCAGTGCCTGGGGACAGGGTGAAGACGTTCAGTACTTC.

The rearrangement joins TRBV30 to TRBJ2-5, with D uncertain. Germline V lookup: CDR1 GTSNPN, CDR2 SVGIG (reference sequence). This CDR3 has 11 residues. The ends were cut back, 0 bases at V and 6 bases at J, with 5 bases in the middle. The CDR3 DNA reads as TGTGCCTGGAGTGTAAGGCAGACCCAGTACTTC. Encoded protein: CAWSVRQTQYF.

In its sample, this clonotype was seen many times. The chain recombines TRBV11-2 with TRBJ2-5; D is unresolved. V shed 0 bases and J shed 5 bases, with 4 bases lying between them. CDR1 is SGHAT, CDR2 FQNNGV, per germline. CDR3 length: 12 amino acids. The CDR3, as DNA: TGTGCCAGCAGCTTAGAGGTGGAGACCCAGTACTTC. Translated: CASSLEVETQYF.